This T cell receptor (beta chain) comes out of a study of OX40 agonist ivuxolimab in advanced cancers. Turning to the study itself: Ivuxolimab, an agonist antibody against OX40 (CD134), was given to patients. The study reported partial responses in three patients: one hepatocellular carcinoma, two cutaneous melanoma.

Germline loops: CDR1 SGDLS, CDR2 YYNGEE. V lost 3 bases and J 0 bases, leaving 10 bases between the germline ends. The CDR3 contains 16 residues. This table comes from immunoSEQ multiplex PCR, and its TCRdb copy is limited to in-frame clones, with some not included. The sample includes about 35,000 clones, roughly 80% of them seen just once. Only a few counts were recorded for this clone. As yet, its antigen is unknown. Study results and caveats: Nonresponders included some who also had low normalized T-cell clonal expansion. Averaged across samples, CD8+ T cells carried more expanded clones than CD4+ did.

The J gene is TRBJ2-6, the V gene TRBV9; the D gene is possibly TRBD1 (5 bases). This clonotype was sampled from an adult with an advanced solid tumor such as melanoma, head and neck, liver or kidney cancer. The starting material was CD4+ or CD8+ T cells sorted from blood, obtained in a trial of the OX40 agonist ivuxolimab. The CDR3 loop is CASSGYRNSGANVLTF. The CDR3 nucleotides are TGTGCCAGCAGCGGGTACAGGAACTCTGGGGCCAACGTCCTGACTTTC.